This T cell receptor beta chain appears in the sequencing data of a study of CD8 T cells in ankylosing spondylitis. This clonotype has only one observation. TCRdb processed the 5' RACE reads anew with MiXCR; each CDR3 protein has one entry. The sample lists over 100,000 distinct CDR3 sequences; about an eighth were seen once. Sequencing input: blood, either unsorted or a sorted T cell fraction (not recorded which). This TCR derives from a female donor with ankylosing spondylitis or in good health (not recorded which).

CDR3 residues: CSARARASGGAYEQYF. The CDR3 region has the DNA TGCAGTGCTAGAGCCCGGGCTAGCGGGGGGGCTTACGAGCAGTACTTC. The V and J genes are TRBV20-1 and TRBJ2-7; 12 bases fit TRBD2. V shed 1 base and J 4 bases; nucleotides not matched to a gene: 8. Germline lookup yields CDR1 DFQATT and CDR2 SNEGSKA (reference sequence). This CDR3 region has 16 residues.